Listed here are 28 T cell receptor beta chains from one sample, sequenced in a study of T cell responses to AZD1222 COVID-19 vaccine (dated by TCRdb to about 2021). Library construction relied on the immunoSEQ multiplex PCR assay. TCRdb obtained this table from immuneACCESS and retained in-frame rearrangements with V and J assigned. These tables miss some clones; where compared with another copy, unresolved V genes account for less than half of the shortfall, and the remainder is unexplained. Present in this sample are 150,000 to 180,000 clones, about 88% of which were seen just once. The ten top clones hold over 6% of the sample. The sample's time point label, in plain terms: sample from adult after SARS-CoV-2 infection, after symptom onset. The sequencing here drew on peripheral blood, taken after recovery from COVID-19. These receptors were obtained from an adult who had recovered from COVID-19.

The CDR3 region has the DNA TGCAGTGCTGGCGACAATGAGCAGTTCTTC. Amino acid sequence: CSAGDNEQFF. The rearrangement joins TRBV20-1 to TRBJ2-1, with D unresolved. CDR1 is DFQATT, CDR2 SNEGSKA, per germline (reference sequence). The CDR3 is made up of 10 amino acids. Trimming left V 5 bases short and J 5 bases short, with 4 bases between.

This clone showed up just once. V usage is TRBV6-2 or TRBV6-3 and J usage is TRBJ1-1, with 8 bases lining up with TRBD1. CDR3 length: 14 residues. V shed 5 bases and J 5 bases; nucleotides not matched to a gene: 7. From germline, CDR1 is MNHEY and CDR2 SVGEGT. This chain's CDR3 is CASSKQGGSTEAFF. For the CDR3, the DNA is TGTGCCAGCAGTAAACAGGGGGGTTCGACTGAAGCTTTCTTT.

The chain recombines TRBV7-2 with TRBJ2-3; 7 nucleotides align to TRBD1. Germline CDR1 is SGHTA and CDR2 is FQGNSA. The CDR3 covers 15 residues. The V and J ends lost 5 bases and 0 bases, in that order; junction bases with no gene match: 5. The CDR3 spells CASSGTEISTDTQYF. The DNA for the CDR3 is TGTGCCAGCAGCGGGACAGAGATAAGCACAGATACGCAGTATTTT.

The rearrangement uses TRBV5-1 and TRBJ2-5; D is unresolved. Trimming stripped 6 bases from V and 0 bases from J, with 6 bases between. The germline gives CDR1 SGHRS, CDR2 YFSETQ. The CDR3 is made up of 12 amino acids. The CDR3 is CASTADQETQYF. The DNA of the CDR3 is TGCGCCAGCACCGCGGACCAAGAGACCCAGTACTTC.

This clone was counted once. This chain joins TRBV6-2 or TRBV6-3 and TRBJ2-2; D unclear. The CDR3 totals 14 residues. CDR1 is MNHEY, CDR2 SVGEGT, per germline. V dropped 4 bases and J dropped 5 bases, with 11 bases sitting between them. The CDR3 DNA sequence: TGTGCCAGCAGTTCCCCGTCCGTTACCGGGGAGCTGTTTTTT. It codes for CASSSPSVTGELFF.

The chain employs TRBV28 and TRBJ1-3; D is uncertain. Trimming took 2 bases from V and 0 from J, leaving 17 bases between them. This CDR3 comprises 18 residues. Germline V CDR1 and CDR2: MDHEN, SYDVKM. In DNA, the CDR3 is TGTGCCAGCAGTTTACGCCGGGTCCTTAGACACTCTGGAAACACCATATATTTT. Protein: CASSLRRVLRHSGNTIYF.

CDR3 region: CASSLEGQNLYEQYF. The DNA of the CDR3 is TGCGCCAGCAGCTTGGAAGGTCAGAACCTCTACGAGCAGTACTTC. This chain joins TRBV5-1 and TRBJ2-7; D is ambiguous. This CDR3 has 15 residues. With 0 bases removed from V and 3 bases from J, the gap between germline ends came to 13 bases. Germline CDR1 reads SGHRS; CDR2 reads YFSETQ.

This clone was seen once. Within the sample, other DNA sequences also encode this same CDR3. V gene TRBV12-3 or TRBV12-4 combines with J gene TRBJ1-1; D is undetermined. With 3 bases removed from V and 3 bases from J, the gap between germline ends came to 8 bases. The CDR3 totals 13 residues. The CDR3 protein is CASSFGRDTEAFF. CDR3 DNA: TGTGCCAGCAGTTTTGGCCGGGACACTGAAGCTTTCTTT.

The rearrangement uses TRBV28 and TRBJ1-1, with D perhaps TRBD1 (6 bases). CDR1 is MDHEN and CDR2 is SYDVKM in the germline V gene. The CDR3 spans 14 residues. V was cut by 4 bases and J by 6 bases, with 15 bases left in between. CDR3 residues: CASSYGGRGPEAFF. The CDR3 DNA reads TGTGCCAGCAGTTACGGGGGGCGCGGCCCTGAAGCTTTCTTT.

The V call is TRBV11-1, the J call TRBJ2-5; either TRBD1 or TRBD2 may supply D (6 bases each). The CDR3 runs to 15 residues. V was pared by 0 bases and J by 1 base, with 9 bases between. Germline CDR1 SGHAT, CDR2 FQDESV (reference sequence). The DNA of the CDR3 is TGTGCCAGCAGCTTAGCCGGGGGCCTCCAAGAGACCCAGTACTTC. This gives the protein CASSLAGGLQETQYF.

The chain recombines TRBV2 with TRBJ2-1; the D is unclear. V was pared by 5 bases and J by 4 bases, with 6 bases between. From germline, CDR1 is SNHLY and CDR2 FYNNEI. This CDR3 is built from 12 residues. The CDR3 here is CASSPEYNEQFF. The DNA for the CDR3 is TGTGCCAGCAGTCCTGAATACAATGAGCAGTTCTTC.

The chain is built from TRBV19 and TRBJ1-1, with 7 bases that match TRBD1. Germline CDR1 LNHDA, CDR2 SQIVND (reference sequence). The CDR3 covers 15 residues. With V trimmed by 4 bases and J by 5 bases, 10 bases remained unmatched. CDR3 coding DNA: TGTGCCAGTAGTACCACAGGGGCCCCGGGGACTGAAGCTTTCTTT. Its protein is CASSTTGAPGTEAFF.

The chain employs TRBV6-5 and TRBJ1-1; weak D call: TRBD1 (5 bases). The CDR3 length is 15 residues. CDR1 is MNHEY, CDR2 SVGAGI, per germline. V shed 2 bases and J shed 0 bases, with 10 bases lying between them. The CDR3 sequence is CASSYVGGVNTEAFF. In DNA form, the CDR3 reads TGTGCCAGCAGTTACGTTGGGGGGGTGAACACTGAAGCTTTCTTT.

This chain joins TRBV4-1 and TRBJ2-7; D is possibly TRBD1 (6 bases). Trimming took off 3 bases at V and 1 base at J, with 16 bases between the two ends. The CDR3 runs to 16 residues. CDR1 and CDR2 (germline): MGHRA, YSYEKL. The chain's CDR3 is CASSQPSPGQSYEQYF. DNA of the CDR3: TGCGCCAGCAGCCAGCCTTCTCCTGGACAGTCCTACGAGCAGTACTTC.

The chain combines TRBV7-8 with TRBJ2-1; D gene unclear. V was trimmed by 1 base and J by 6 bases, leaving 4 bases between them. The CDR3 is 12 amino acids. CDR1 and CDR2 (germline): SGHVS, FQNEAQ. The CDR3 sequence is CASSLGFNEQFF. The CDR3 DNA is TGTGCCAGCAGCTTAGGCTTCAATGAGCAGTTCTTC.

This clone was recorded only once. This chain connects TRBV28 to TRBJ1-1; D is undetermined. Per the germline V gene, CDR1 is MDHEN and CDR2 is SYDVKM. There are 13 residues in the CDR3. V was pared by 5 bases and J by 8 bases, with 15 bases between. CDR3 nucleotides: TGTGCCAGCAGTCCCGGTCTGGGAAAAGAAGCTTTCTTT. Its protein is CASSPGLGKEAFF.

This CDR3 is CASSLGSQPQHF. The CDR3 coding sequence is TGTGCCAGCAGTTTAGGGAGTCAGCCCCAGCATTTT. The V and J genes are TRBV12-3 or TRBV12-4 and TRBJ1-5; the D is unclear. Trimming took off 1 base at V and 6 bases at J, with 4 bases between the two ends. CDR3 length: 12 residues.

The chain is built from TRBV6-7 and TRBJ2-2; the D gene could be TRBD1 or TRBD2 (6 bases each). TRBV6-7 has ORF status, its function being uncertain. With 0 bases removed from V and 3 bases from J, the gap between germline ends came to 8 bases. CDR3 length: 15 amino acids. The DNA for the CDR3 is TGTGCCAGCAGTTACTCTCGGGGGCACACCGGGGAGCTGTTTTTT. Protein product: CASSYSRGHTGELFF.

This clone appeared a few times. The chain combines TRBV15 with TRBJ1-2; the D is unclear. Trimming stripped 3 bases from V and 5 bases from J, with 7 bases between. The CDR3 totals 12 residues. Per the germline V gene, CDR1 is LNHNV and CDR2 is YYDKDF (reference sequence). CDR3 in amino acids: CATSSRFYGYTF. The CDR3, as DNA: TGTGCCACCAGCAGCCGTTTTTATGGCTACACCTTC.

This clone occurred a few times. The V gene is TRBV6-1, the J gene TRBJ1-1; D gene uncertain. Germline V lookup: CDR1 MNHNS, CDR2 SASEGT. The V gene lost 3 bases and the J gene lost 0 bases, with 2 bases spanning the gap. The CDR3 has 12 amino acids. CDR3 bases: TGTGCCAGCAGTGAGATGAACACTGAAGCTTTCTTT. This codes for CASSEMNTEAFF.

J is TRBJ2-3 and V is TRBV6-1; D gene unclear. The CDR3 length is 16 residues. Per the germline V gene, CDR1 is MNHNS and CDR2 is SASEGT. The V end was cut by 0 bases, the J end by 2 bases, with 12 bases between. The CDR3 spells CASSEAFGTNTDTQYF. The DNA of the CDR3 is TGTGCCAGCAGTGAAGCGTTCGGTACTAACACAGATACGCAGTATTTT.

J is TRBJ1-1 and V is TRBV10-3, with D possibly TRBD1 on 5 matching bases. Trimming pared 7 bases from V and 4 bases from J, leaving 19 bases between. This CDR3 is built from 15 residues. Germline values: CDR1 ENHRY, CDR2 SYGVKD. The CDR3 is CAITLTGGLGTEAFF. For the CDR3, the DNA is TGTGCCATCACTCTCACCGGGGGTCTTGGCACTGAAGCTTTCTTT.

The V gene is TRBV5-6, the J gene TRBJ2-5, with D hard to call. The V end lost 4 bases, the J end lost 4 bases, and 23 bases lay between the germline ends. The CDR3 sequence is 17 residues long. Germline CDR1 reads SGHDT; CDR2 reads YYEEEE. The CDR3: CASSVTLHTRPGETQYF. The CDR3 coding sequence is TGTGCCAGCAGCGTGACACTACACACCCGACCCGGAGAGACCCAGTACTTC.

The chain has TRBV10-3 and TRBJ2-1; 10 nucleotides agree with TRBD2. Germline V gene lookup returns CDR1 ENHRY and CDR2 SYGVKD. The CDR3 totals 16 residues. V was clipped by 6 bases and J by 5 bases; unmatched bases: 10. This CDR3 is CAISHYLAGAHNEQFF. The CDR3 DNA reads as TGTGCCATCAGCCACTATCTAGCGGGGGCCCACAATGAGCAGTTCTTC.

The chain has TRBV5-1 and TRBJ2-1; 13 bases are a match to TRBD2. The V gene's germline CDR1 is SGHRS and CDR2 YFSETQ. V gave up 4 bases and J gave up 5 bases; unmatched junction bases: 9. The length of the CDR3 is 17 residues. The chain's CDR3 is CASSPQPGLAGHNEQFF. The CDR3 DNA sequence: TGCGCCAGCAGCCCACAACCGGGACTAGCGGGGCACAATGAGCAGTTCTTC.

V is TRBV18 and J is TRBJ2-5; D remains ambiguous. Looked up from germline, CDR1 is KGHSH and CDR2 is LQKENI. CDR3 size: 14 residues. The V end lost 3 bases, the J end lost 1 base, and 9 bases lay between the germline ends. The CDR3 DNA sequence: TGTGCCAGCTCACCGAGCCGCTTCCAAGAGACCCAGTACTTC. Translating gives CASSPSRFQETQYF.

CDR3 coding DNA: TGTGCCAGCAGCCCCACCACAGCGAACACTGAAGCTTTCTTT. Translated: CASSPTTANTEAFF. The V gene is TRBV11-2, the J gene TRBJ1-1; no clear D gene. V lost 5 bases, J lost 1 base, and 11 bases lay in between. The CDR3 runs 14 residues. Germline V CDR1 and CDR2: SGHAT, FQNNGV.

This chain connects TRBV6-5 to TRBJ1-3; D gene ambiguous. The CDR3 is 13 residues long. Trimming left V 6 bases short and J 1 base short, with 7 bases between. Germline CDR1 and CDR2: MNHEY and SVGAGI. The CDR3 region is CASRPGSGNTIYF. In DNA form, the CDR3 reads TGTGCCAGCAGACCGGGGTCTGGAAACACCATATATTTT.